The clone carrying this TCR beta chain has a handful of counts. This record comes from a study of shared clonotypes between healthy human individuals. The method was immunoSEQ multiplex PCR; TCRdb's version includes in-frame clones alone and lacks a portion of them. The sample has around 690,000 clones, 90% seen once. Sequencing was performed on memory CD8+ T cells from PBMCs. As to subset: CD45RO+ cells pooled with CCR7-negative TemRA cells. The source of this sequence is a young man in good health. Some clones in this sample may be carry-over from other donors' samples.

CDR3 loop: CASSLGYREGQPQHF. CDR3 nucleotides: TGTGCCAGCAGCTTAGGTTACAGGGAAGGTCAGCCCCAGCATTTT. V usage is TRBV7-2 and J usage is TRBJ1-5; the D gene is possibly TRBD1 (6 bases). This CDR3 is built from 15 residues. Deletions cut 1 base from V and 6 bases from J, with 13 bases between. The V gene's germline CDR1 is SGHTA and CDR2 FQGNSA.